This passage covers 11 T cell receptor beta chains from one sample sequenced in a study of blood T cell repertoires in COVID-19. This table comes from immunoSEQ multiplex PCR, and its TCRdb copy is limited to in-frame clones, with some not included. The table includes 170,000 or so clones, 90% detected once. Sequencing used peripheral blood. The receptors were sampled from a man between 50 and 59 years old with acute or convalescent COVID-19.

This chain links TRBV7-9 with TRBJ2-3; D is unclear. Germline V CDR1 and CDR2: SEHNR, FQNEAQ (reference sequence). The CDR3 runs 13 residues. Trimming pared 5 bases from V and 2 bases from J, leaving 8 bases between. The CDR3 region has the DNA TGTGCCAGCAGCCACTCCGACACAGATACGCAGTATTTT. Amino acids: CASSHSDTDTQYF.

The V gene is TRBV11-1, the J gene TRBJ2-1; D is perhaps TRBD2 (7 bases). Germline lookup yields CDR1 SGHAT and CDR2 FQDESV (reference sequence). V lost 8 bases and J lost 9, with 17 bases in between. The CDR3 has 13 amino acids. CDR3: CASCRGAHCEQFF. Here the CDR3 DNA reads TGTGCCAGCTGTCGGGGGGCTCATTGTGAGCAGTTCTTC.

The V and J genes are TRBV24-1 and TRBJ2-3; perhaps TRBD1 as D (6 bases). CDR1 KGHDR and CDR2 SFDVKD come from the germline V gene. The V end lost 9 bases, the J end lost 0 bases, and 9 bases lay between the germline ends. The CDR3 totals 13 residues. The CDR3 DNA follows: TGTGCCACCGGGACACCTAGCACAGATACGCAGTATTTT. This translates into CATGTPSTDTQYF.

This clone was found once. The V and J genes are TRBV6-1 and TRBJ2-1; 12 nucleotides align to TRBD1. The ends lost 2 bases at V and 10 bases at J; junction bases unmatched: 3. The CDR3 covers 14 residues. In germline, CDR1 is MNHNS, CDR2 SASEGT. CDR3 DNA sequence: TGTGCCAGCAGTGAACGGGACAGGGGGCAGGAGCAGTTCTTC. This sequence encodes CASSERDRGQEQFF.

The rearrangement uses TRBV6-6 and TRBJ1-3, with 9 positions matching TRBD1. In germline, CDR1 is MNHNY, CDR2 SVGAGI (reference sequence). J lost 0 bases, V lost 5 bases, and 11 bases had no gene match. CDR3 length: 18 amino acids. CDR3 DNA sequence: TGTGCCAGCAGTCGGACAGGGGCCCTCTCCAGCTCTGGAAACACCATATATTTT. Encoded protein: CASSRTGALSSSGNTIYF.

The chain couples TRBV19 to TRBJ2-3; TRBD1 matches at 7 bases. Per the germline V gene, CDR1 is LNHDA and CDR2 is SQIVND (reference sequence). The CDR3 covers 15 residues. V shed 6 bases, J shed 2 bases, and the junction held 8 bases outside the gene matches. The CDR3 loop reads CASRLTGPHTDTQYF. In nucleotides, the CDR3 is TGTGCCAGTAGGTTGACAGGGCCACACACAGATACGCAGTATTTT.

The chain carries TRBV5-4 and TRBJ2-4; 10 bases are shared with TRBD2. Germline V lookup: CDR1 SGHNT, CDR2 YYREEE (reference sequence). The length of the CDR3 is 18 residues. V dropped 4 bases and J dropped 1; count of bases not matched to a gene: 11. For the CDR3, the DNA is TGTGCCAGCAGCCAAAAAGCGGGAGGGCCGCTCGCCAAAAACATTCAGTACTTC. Its protein product is CASSQKAGGPLAKNIQYF.

The genes are TRBV6-6 and TRBJ2-2; no definite D call. V lost 9 bases, J lost 6 bases, and 8 bases lay in between. The CDR3 has 11 amino acids. Germline V CDR1 and CDR2: MNHNY, SVGAGI (reference sequence). The CDR3 bases are TGTGCCAGTGGGCCCGCCGGGGAGCTGTTTTTT. Its translation: CASGPAGELFF.

The gene calls are TRBV19 and TRBJ1-5; possible D gene TRBD1, 5 bases. V gave up 5 bases and J gave up 0 bases, with 11 bases separating them. Per germline, CDR1 LNHDA and CDR2 SQIVND (reference sequence). CDR3 length: 15 amino acids. In nucleotides, the CDR3 is TGTGCCAGTAGTGACAGTCTATATAGCAATCAGCCCCAGCATTTT. Protein sequence: CASSDSLYSNQPQHF.

The genes are TRBV7-2 and TRBJ1-3, with 9 positions matching TRBD1. Trimming took 5 bases from V and 3 from J; bases not matched to a gene: 5. This CDR3 is built from 15 residues. Germline V lookup: CDR1 SGHTA, CDR2 FQGNSA. CDR3 region: CASSIQGAFGNTIYF. The CDR3 region has the DNA TGTGCCAGCAGCATACAGGGGGCTTTTGGAAACACCATATATTTT.

V and J are TRBV18 and TRBJ1-2; maybe TRBD1 (6 bases). The CDR3 has 15 residues. Per the germline V gene, CDR1 is KGHSH and CDR2 is LQKENI. Trimming cost V 2 bases and J 2 bases, with 12 bases left between them. The DNA of the CDR3 is TGTGCCAGCTCACCAACAGAGGACAGAAACTATGGCTACACCTTC. Its translation: CASSPTEDRNYGYTF. Based on the CDR3 plus reference TRBV18 and TRBJ1-2, the full variable domain is NAGVMQNPRHLVRRRGQEARLRCSPMKGHSHVYWYRQLPEEGLKFMVYLQKENIIDESGMPKERFSAEFPKEGPSILRIQQVVRGDSAAYFCASSPTEDRNYGYTFGSGTRLTVV.